This entry features one T cell receptor beta chain sequence. Measured with immunoSEQ multiplex PCR; TCRdb has only the in-frame clones, and not every one. The sample includes approximately 99,000 clones, over 75% of them seen just once. The sample originates from a study of blood T cell repertoires in COVID-19. Study overall: Spain, Italy and the United States supplied samples that represented acute and convalescent COVID-19. T cells, B-cell-depleted T cells, or PBMCs provided the cDNA or gDNA that served as material.

Germline assignment: CDR1 MDHEN and CDR2 SYDVKM. The CDR3 sequence is 15 residues long. V lost 4 bases and J lost 4; bases outside the gene matches: 6. Sequenced sample: peripheral blood. The receptor's source is a human donor in a cohort sampled during active COVID-19. The chain joins TRBV28 to TRBJ1-4; TRBD1 matches 7 bases. CDR3 nucleotide sequence: TGTGCCAGCAGTTATTTGTCAGGGGGTAATGAAAAACTGTTTTTT. As protein: CASSYLSGGNEKLFF. The variable domain in full, completed from reference TRBV28 and TRBJ1-4, reads DVKVTQSSRYLVKRTGEKVFLECVQDMDHENMFWYRQDPGLGLRLIYFSYDVKMKEKGDIPEGYSVSREKKERFSLILESASTNQTSMYLCASSYLSGGNEKLFFGSGTQLSVL.